This T cell receptor (beta chain) was sequenced for a study of identical twins. Notes on the study in general: Cord blood beta clonotypes that were abundant carried fewer insertions, and memory repertoires showed no such trend. Out-of-frame TCR alpha sharing observed in monozygotic twins exceeded model estimates. Sequences that were out-of-frame, alpha and twin-shared displayed an excess of low generation probability.

The CDR3 loop spans 11 amino acids. V gave up 6 bases and J gave up 8 bases, with 7 bases separating them. Per the germline V gene, CDR1 is MNHEY and CDR2 is SVGEGT. Healthy Caucasians supplied all donations. This clonotype was seen only a few times. The antigen is undetermined. One entry per CDR3 protein results from TCRdb running MiXCR on the 5' RACE reads. The sample has fewer than 650,000 distinct CDR3 sequences; 9% to 10% are singletons. This same sample was also part of a study on yellow fever vaccine responses in identical twins.

The rearrangement joins TRBV6-2 or TRBV6-3 to TRBJ2-2; D remains ambiguous. The sequencing input was PBMCs. This TCR came from a woman under 30 in good health. The CDR3 DNA follows: TGTGCCAGCAGCCGTAATGGGGAGCTGTTTTTT. Translating gives CASSRNGELFF.